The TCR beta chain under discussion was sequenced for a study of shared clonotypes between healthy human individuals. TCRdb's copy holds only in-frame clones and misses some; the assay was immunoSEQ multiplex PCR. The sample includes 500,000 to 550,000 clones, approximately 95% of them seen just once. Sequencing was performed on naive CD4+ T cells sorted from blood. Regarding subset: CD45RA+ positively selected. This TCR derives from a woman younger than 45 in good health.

CDR3 in DNA: TGTGCCAGCAGCTACTCTAGCGGAACTACCTACGAGCAGTACTTC. Translating it yields CASSYSSGTTYEQYF. The chain carries TRBV7-8 and TRBJ2-7; 7 nucleotides agree with TRBD2. With 4 bases clipped from V and 2 bases from J, the junction kept 8 bases outside the gene matches. The CDR3 is 15 amino acids. Per germline, CDR1 SGHVS and CDR2 FQNEAQ.